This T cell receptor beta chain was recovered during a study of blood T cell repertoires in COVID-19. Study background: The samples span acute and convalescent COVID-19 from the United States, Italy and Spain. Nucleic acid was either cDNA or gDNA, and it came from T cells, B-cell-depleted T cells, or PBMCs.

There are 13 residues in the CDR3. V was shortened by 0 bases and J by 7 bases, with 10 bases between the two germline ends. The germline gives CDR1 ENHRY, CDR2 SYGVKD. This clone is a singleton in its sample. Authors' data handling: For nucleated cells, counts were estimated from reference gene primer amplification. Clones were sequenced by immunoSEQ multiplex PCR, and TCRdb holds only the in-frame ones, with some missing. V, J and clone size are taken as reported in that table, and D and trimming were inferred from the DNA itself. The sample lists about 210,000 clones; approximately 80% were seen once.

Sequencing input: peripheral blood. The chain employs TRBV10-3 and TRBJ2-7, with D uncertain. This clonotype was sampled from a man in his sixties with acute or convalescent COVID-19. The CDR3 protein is CAISESRQREQYF. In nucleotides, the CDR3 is TGTGCCATCAGTGAGTCGAGACAACGGGAGCAGTACTTC.